This T cell receptor (beta chain) emerged from a study of beta chain features in type 1 diabetes listed by TCRdb under 2018. Describing the broader study: No differences in mean age, gender distribution, total cell number or subset yield were found between patients and healthy donors. Across all samples, 90 million to 130 million sorted cells were examined, and cell number per subset correlated strongly with RNA yield. The study compared TCRB repertoires of sorted circulating CD4+ T cell subsets between recently diagnosed type 1 diabetes patients and matched healthy donors. Naive and central memory subsets were obtained from all 30 or so donors, but regulatory and stem cell-like memory subsets were isolated from only 8 patients and roughly eight healthy donors. Results and caveats for the whole study, not just this receptor: The naive, central memory and regulatory TCRB repertoires appeared to resemble one another more closely among patients than among healthy donors. Because small numbers of individuals were included in the HLA sub-analyses, any influence of HLA type on TCRB rearrangement was left unresolved. Because cDNA was sequenced instead of genomic DNA, highly expressing activated cells could be over-represented, though the groups showed no difference in activation or CD3 levels. PCR may preferentially amplify shorter templates, but because patient and control samples were amplified and corrected together, any resulting skew would affect both groups equally. At VDJ recombination sites, patients with type 1 diabetes made fewer insertions and deleted more nucleotides, a pattern implying thymic rearrangement abnormalities. A moderate but significant shortening of TCRB CDR3 length was observed in type 1 diabetes patients in all four CD4+ subsets.

Note on this clone: No cognate antigen has been identified for it. Base qualities are not at hand, and no much larger clone is one base apart.

The entire isolated RNA was reverse transcribed using the High Capacity cDNA Reverse Transcription Kit, and thus expressed TCRB transcripts were sequenced. Deep immunoSEQ sequencing was performed on naive, central memory and regulatory T cell samples, with an average of about 3.6 million total reads per sample. Sorted cells were lysed in RLT buffer and RNA was extracted with DNase-treated RNeasy Micro or Mini kits, depending on cell number. To prevent cross-contamination, every cell subset was processed on its own, while patient and healthy donor samples were processed together. The immunoSEQ multiplex PCR was used to amplify TCRB sequences from cDNA, generating 87-bp fragments that spanned the CDR3 region. The amplicons were sequenced using the Illumina HiSeq platform. Turning to the authors' computational methods: PCR bias was corrected computationally using synthetic template baselines, and reads within Hamming distance 2 were collapsed, with unmergeable singletons discarded. By aligning reads against IMGT, V, D and J genes, CDR3 length, and insertions or deletions at six rearrangement sites were assigned. Within each subset, clonotype counts were normalized to the number of sorted cells before true diversity and Gini coefficients were calculated with the tcR R package. Repertoire sharing was quantified using the overlap coefficient calculated on TCRB nucleotide sequences. As a proxy for the pre-selection repertoire, out-of-frame TCRB sequences from naive cells were analyzed. What TCRdb holds here is the immuneACCESS table cut down to in-frame rearrangements. Part of the clones is not present; checked against another copy, under half of the missing clones reflect an unresolved V gene, and the others are unexplained. The DNA was the basis for D and trimming; V, J and clone size are from that table. The sample table records 300,000 to 450,000 clones; roughly 12% of these occur just once. Of the sample, more than 0.015% falls within the top ten clones.

Trimming removed 1 base from V and 0 bases from J, leaving 5 bases between the germline ends. The CDR3 has 15 amino acids, counting the end cysteine and phenylalanine. Of all the DNA, just the CDR3 is kept, 45 bases in frame from base 1. The germline V gene specifies SGDLS as CDR1 and YYNGEE as CDR2. A single peripheral blood draw of approximately 0.11 L on average was collected from each donor into heparinised tubes. A BD FACSAria II was used to sort naive, central memory, regulatory and stem cell-like memory CD4+ T cells with a panel that included CD45RO, CCR7, CD25, CD127, CD95 and CD27. A purity above 98% was achieved for all sorted populations. PBMCs were isolated immediately by Lymphoprep density gradient centrifugation and stained directly without culture. To minimize batch effects, samples were stained and sorted in pairs, one healthy donor with one patient per experiment.

The receptor was derived from a man younger than 30 in good health. The specimen sequenced was naive CD4+ T cells from blood. The sample's cell subset or site label, in plain terms: true naive CD4+ T cells. The rearrangement joined TRBV9 to TRBJ2-6; the D gene cannot be named for sure. The DNA reads TGTGCCAGCAGCGTACTCTACTCTGGGGCCAACGTCCTGACTTTC. Translated, this is CASSVLYSGANVLTF.